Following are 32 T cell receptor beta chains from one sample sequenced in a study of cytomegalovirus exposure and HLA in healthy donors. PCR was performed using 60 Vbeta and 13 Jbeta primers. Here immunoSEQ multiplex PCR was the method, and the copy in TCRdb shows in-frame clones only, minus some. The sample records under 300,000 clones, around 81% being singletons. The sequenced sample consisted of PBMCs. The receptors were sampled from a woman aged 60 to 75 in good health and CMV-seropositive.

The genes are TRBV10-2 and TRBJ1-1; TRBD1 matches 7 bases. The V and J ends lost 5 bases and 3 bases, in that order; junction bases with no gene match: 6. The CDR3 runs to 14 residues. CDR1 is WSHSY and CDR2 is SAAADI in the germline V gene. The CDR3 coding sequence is TGCGCCAGCAGTAAGACCAGGGGGGACACTGAAGCTTTCTTT. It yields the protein CASSKTRGDTEAFF.

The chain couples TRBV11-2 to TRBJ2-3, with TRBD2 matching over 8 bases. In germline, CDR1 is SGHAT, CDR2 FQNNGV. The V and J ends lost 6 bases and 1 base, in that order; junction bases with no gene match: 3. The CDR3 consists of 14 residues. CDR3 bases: TGTGCCAGCAGTCAGACTAGCGGCACAGATACGCAGTATTTT. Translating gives CASSQTSGTDTQYF.

The CDR3 region is CASSTGKPFV. CDR3 nucleotide sequence: TGTGCCAGTAGTACGGGAAAACCTTTTGTA. V usage is TRBV19 and J usage is TRBJ2-7, with D possibly matching TRBD2 (5 bases). The CDR3 spans 10 residues. Looked up from germline, CDR1 is LNHDA and CDR2 is SQIVND (reference sequence).

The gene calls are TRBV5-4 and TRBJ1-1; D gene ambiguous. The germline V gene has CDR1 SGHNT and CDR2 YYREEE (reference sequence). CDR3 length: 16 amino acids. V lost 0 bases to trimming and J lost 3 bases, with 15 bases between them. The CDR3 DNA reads TGTGCCAGCAGCTTGGATTGGCGGGGAACGGACACTGAAGCTTTCTTT. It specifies CASSLDWRGTDTEAFF.

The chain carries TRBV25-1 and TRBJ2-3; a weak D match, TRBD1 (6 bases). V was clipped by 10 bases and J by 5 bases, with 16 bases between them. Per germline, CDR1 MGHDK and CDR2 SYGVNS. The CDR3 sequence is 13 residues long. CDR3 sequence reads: CATRGGVLDTQYF. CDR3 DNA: TGTGCCACCCGAGGGGGAGTACTAGATACGCAGTATTTT.

The CDR3 reads CASSLESIQGHGYTF. For the CDR3, the DNA is TGTGCCAGCAGCTTAGAGTCTATCCAGGGGCATGGCTACACCTTC. The chain has TRBV7-9 and TRBJ1-2, with a weak D call TRBD1 (6 bases). Per the germline V gene, CDR1 is SEHNR and CDR2 is FQNEAQ (reference sequence). V dropped 1 base and J dropped 6 bases, with 15 bases sitting between them. This CDR3 is 15 amino acids long.

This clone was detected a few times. The CDR3 here is CASSPQPGQISGNTIYF. The CDR3 nucleotides read TGTGCCAGCAGCCCTCAACCGGGACAAATCTCTGGAAACACCATATATTTT. J is TRBJ1-3 and V is TRBV9, with D possibly matching TRBD1 (6 bases). Per the germline V gene, CDR1 is SGDLS and CDR2 is YYNGEE. V was pared by 4 bases and J by 0 bases, with 17 bases between. The CDR3 has 17 amino acids.

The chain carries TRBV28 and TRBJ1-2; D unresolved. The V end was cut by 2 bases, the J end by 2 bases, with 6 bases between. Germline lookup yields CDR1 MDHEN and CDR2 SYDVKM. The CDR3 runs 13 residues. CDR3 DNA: TGTGCCAGCAGTTTAGGGAGAAACTATGGCTACACCTTC. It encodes CASSLGRNYGYTF.

This chain's CDR3 is CASSLSGQGNNQPQHF. The CDR3 nucleotides are TGTGCCAGCAGTTTAAGCGGACAGGGGAACAATCAGCCCCAGCATTTT. The chain combines TRBV28 with TRBJ1-5; 9 nucleotides align to TRBD1. From germline, CDR1 is MDHEN and CDR2 SYDVKM. The J segment lost 3 bases and the V segment lost 2 bases, leaving 5 bases of the junction unmatched. The CDR3 is 16 amino acids.

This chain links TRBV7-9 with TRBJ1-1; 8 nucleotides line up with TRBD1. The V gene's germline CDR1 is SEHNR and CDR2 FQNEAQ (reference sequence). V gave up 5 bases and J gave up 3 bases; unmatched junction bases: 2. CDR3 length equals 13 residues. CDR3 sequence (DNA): TGTGCCAGCAGCCAACAGGGGGACACTGAAGCTTTCTTT. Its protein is CASSQQGDTEAFF. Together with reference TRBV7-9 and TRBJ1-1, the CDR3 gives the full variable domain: DTGVSQNPRHKITKRGQNVTFRCDPISEHNRLYWYRQTLGQGPEFLTYFQNEAQLEKSRLLSDRFSAERPKGSFSTLEIQRTEQGDSAMYLCASSQQGDTEAFFGQGTRLTVV.

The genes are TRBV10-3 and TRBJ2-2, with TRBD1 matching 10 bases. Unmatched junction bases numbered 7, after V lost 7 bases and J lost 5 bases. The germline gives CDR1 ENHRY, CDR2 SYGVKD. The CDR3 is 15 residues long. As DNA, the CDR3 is TGTGCCATCACCCACGGGACAGGGGTGACCGGGGAGCTGTTTTTT. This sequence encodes CAITHGTGVTGELFF.

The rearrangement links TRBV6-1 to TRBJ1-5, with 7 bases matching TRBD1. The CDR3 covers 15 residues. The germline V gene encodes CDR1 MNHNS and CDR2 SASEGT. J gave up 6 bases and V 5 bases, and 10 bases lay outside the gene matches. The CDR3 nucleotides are TGTGCCAGCAGTCAAACATCAGGGGGTGCTCAGCCCCAGCATTTT. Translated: CASSQTSGGAQPQHF.

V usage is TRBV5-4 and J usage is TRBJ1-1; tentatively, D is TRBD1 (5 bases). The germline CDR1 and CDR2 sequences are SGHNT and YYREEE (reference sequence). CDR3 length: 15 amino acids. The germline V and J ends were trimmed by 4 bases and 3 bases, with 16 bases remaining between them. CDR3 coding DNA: TGTGCCAGCAGCCCCAACGGGGGAAGTTACACTGAAGCTTTCTTT. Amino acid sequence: CASSPNGGSYTEAFF.

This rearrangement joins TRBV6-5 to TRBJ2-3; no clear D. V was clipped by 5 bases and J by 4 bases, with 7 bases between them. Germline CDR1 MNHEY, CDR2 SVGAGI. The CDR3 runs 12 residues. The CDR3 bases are TGTGCCAGCAGTACTCAAGCAGATACGCAGTATTTT. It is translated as CASSTQADTQYF.

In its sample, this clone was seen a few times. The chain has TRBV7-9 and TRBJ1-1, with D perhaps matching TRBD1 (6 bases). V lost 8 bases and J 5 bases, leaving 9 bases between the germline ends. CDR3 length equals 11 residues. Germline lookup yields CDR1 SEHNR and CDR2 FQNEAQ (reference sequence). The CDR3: CASRRGTEAFF. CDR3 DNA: TGTGCCAGCCGCAGGGGAACTGAAGCTTTCTTT.

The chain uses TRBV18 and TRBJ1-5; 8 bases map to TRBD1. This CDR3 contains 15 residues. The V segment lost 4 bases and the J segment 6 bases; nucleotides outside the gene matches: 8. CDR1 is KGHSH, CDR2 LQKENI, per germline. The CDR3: CASSLGQGGGQPQHF. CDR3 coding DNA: TGTGCCAGCTCACTTGGACAGGGCGGTGGTCAGCCCCAGCATTTT.

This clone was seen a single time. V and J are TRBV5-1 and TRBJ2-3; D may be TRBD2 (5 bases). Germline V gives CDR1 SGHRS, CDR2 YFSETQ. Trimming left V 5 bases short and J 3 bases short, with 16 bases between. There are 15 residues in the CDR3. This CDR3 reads CASRPTSFGTDTQYF. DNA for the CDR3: TGCGCCAGCAGGCCTACTAGTTTCGGAACAGATACGCAGTATTTT.

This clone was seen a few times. The CDR3 loop is CASSLGSERGNEQFF. The CDR3 nucleotides are TGTGCCAGCAGCTTAGGTTCAGAAAGGGGCAATGAGCAGTTCTTC. The chain carries TRBV7-3 and TRBJ2-1, with a tentative D call TRBD1 (5 bases). Trimming shortened V by 2 bases and J by 6 bases, and 14 bases separated the two germline ends. CDR3 length equals 15 residues. Per germline, CDR1 SGHTA and CDR2 FQGTGA.

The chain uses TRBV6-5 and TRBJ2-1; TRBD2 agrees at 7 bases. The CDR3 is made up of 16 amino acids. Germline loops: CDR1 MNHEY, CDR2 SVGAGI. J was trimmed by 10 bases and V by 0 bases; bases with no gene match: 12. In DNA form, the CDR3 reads TGTGCCAGCAGTTACTCGATGGTGGGAGGGCCGCGGGAGCAGTTCTTC. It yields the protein CASSYSMVGGPREQFF.

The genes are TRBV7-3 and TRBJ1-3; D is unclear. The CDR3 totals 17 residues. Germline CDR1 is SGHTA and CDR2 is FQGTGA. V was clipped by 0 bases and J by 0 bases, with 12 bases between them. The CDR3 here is CASSLTPSRFSGNTIYF. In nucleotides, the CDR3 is TGTGCCAGCAGCTTAACGCCGAGCAGGTTCTCTGGAAACACCATATATTTT.

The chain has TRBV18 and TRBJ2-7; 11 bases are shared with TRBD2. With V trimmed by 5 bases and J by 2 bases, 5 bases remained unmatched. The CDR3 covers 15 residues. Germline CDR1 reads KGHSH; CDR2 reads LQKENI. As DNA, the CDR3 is TGTGCCAGCTCAACGGGACTAGCGGAAACCTACGAGCAGTACTTC. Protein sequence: CASSTGLAETYEQYF.

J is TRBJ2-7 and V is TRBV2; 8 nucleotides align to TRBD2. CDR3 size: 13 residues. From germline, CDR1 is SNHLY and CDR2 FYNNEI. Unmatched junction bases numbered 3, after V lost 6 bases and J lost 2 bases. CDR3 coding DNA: TGTGCCAGCAGAATTAGCGGGACCTACGAGCAGTACTTC. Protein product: CASRISGTYEQYF.

The CDR3 coding sequence is TGTGCCAGCAGTGGAGGGAGGGGGGCAGATACGCAGTATTTT. Its protein product is CASSGGRGADTQYF. V usage is TRBV2 and J usage is TRBJ2-3; TRBD2 is a possible D gene (7 bases). Germline values: CDR1 SNHLY, CDR2 FYNNEI. V was clipped by 4 bases and J by 4 bases, with 12 bases between them. The CDR3 is 14 residues long.

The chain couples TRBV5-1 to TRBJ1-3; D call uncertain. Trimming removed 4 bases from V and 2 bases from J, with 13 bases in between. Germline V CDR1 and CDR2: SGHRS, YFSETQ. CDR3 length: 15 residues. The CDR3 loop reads CASSKGELPGNTIYF. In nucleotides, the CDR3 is TGCGCCAGCAGCAAGGGAGAGCTCCCTGGAAACACCATATATTTT. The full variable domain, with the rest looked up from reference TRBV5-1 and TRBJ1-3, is KAGVTQTPRYLIKTRGQQVTLSCSPISGHRSVSWYQQTPGQGLQFLFEYFSETQRNKGNFPGRFSGRQFSNSRSEMNVSTLELGDSALYLCASSKGELPGNTIYFGEGSWLTVV.

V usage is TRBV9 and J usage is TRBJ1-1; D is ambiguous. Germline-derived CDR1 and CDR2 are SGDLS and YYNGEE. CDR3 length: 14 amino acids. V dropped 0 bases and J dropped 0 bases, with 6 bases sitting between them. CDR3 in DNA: TGTGCCAGCAGCGTAGTGGGAGTGAACACTGAAGCTTTCTTT. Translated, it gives CASSVVGVNTEAFF.

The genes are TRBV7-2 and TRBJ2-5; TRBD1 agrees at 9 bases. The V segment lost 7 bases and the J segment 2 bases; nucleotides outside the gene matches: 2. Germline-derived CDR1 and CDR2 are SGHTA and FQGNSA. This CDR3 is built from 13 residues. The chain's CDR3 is CASTGQGQETQYF. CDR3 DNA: TGTGCCAGCACGGGACAGGGACAAGAGACCCAGTACTTC. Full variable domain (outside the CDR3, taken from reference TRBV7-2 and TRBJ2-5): GAGVSQSPSNKVTEKGKDVELRCDPISGHTALYWYRQSLGQGLEFLIYFQGNSAPDKSGLPSDRFSAERTGGSVSTLTIQRTQQEDSAVYLCASTGQGQETQYFGPGTRLLVL.

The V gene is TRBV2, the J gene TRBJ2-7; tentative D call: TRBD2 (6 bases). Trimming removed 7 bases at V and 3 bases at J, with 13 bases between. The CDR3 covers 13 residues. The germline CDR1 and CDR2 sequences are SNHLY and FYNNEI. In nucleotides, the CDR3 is TGTGCCAGCAAACTAGCCACTGGCTACGAGCAGTACTTC. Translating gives CASKLATGYEQYF. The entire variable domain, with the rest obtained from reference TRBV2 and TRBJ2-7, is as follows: EPEVTQTPSHQVTQMGQEVILRCVPISNHLYFYWYRQILGQKVEFLVSFYNNEISEKSEIFDDQFSVERPDGSNFTLKIRSTKLEDSAMYFCASKLATGYEQYFGPGTRLTVT.

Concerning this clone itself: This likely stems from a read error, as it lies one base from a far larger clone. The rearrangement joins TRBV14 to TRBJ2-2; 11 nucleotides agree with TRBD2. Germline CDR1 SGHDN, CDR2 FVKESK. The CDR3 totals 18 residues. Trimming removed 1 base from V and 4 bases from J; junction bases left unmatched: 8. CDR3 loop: CASSQGLAGPVSTGELFF. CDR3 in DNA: TGTGCCAGCAGCCAAGGACTAGCGGGACCAGTAAGCACCGGGGAGCTGTTTTTT.

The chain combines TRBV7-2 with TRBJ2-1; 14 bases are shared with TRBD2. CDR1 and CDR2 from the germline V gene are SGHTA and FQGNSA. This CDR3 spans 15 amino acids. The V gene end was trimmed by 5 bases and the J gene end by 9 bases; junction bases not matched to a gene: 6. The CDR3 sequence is CASSARGLAGVEQFF. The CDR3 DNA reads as TGTGCCAGCAGCGCGAGGGGACTAGCGGGAGTTGAGCAGTTCTTC.

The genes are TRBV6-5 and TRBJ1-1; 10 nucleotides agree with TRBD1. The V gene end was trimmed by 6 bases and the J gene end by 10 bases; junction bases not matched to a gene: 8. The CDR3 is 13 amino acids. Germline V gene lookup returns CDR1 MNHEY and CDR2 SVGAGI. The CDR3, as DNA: TGTGCCAGCAGATTCCCGGGACAGGGGACAGCTTTCTTT. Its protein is CASRFPGQGTAFF.

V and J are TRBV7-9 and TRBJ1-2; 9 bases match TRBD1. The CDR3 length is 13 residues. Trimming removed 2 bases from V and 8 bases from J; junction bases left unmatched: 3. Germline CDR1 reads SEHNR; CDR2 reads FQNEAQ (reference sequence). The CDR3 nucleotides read TGTGCCAGCAGCTTACTACAGGGGGCGGGCTACACCTTC. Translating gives CASSLLQGAGYTF.

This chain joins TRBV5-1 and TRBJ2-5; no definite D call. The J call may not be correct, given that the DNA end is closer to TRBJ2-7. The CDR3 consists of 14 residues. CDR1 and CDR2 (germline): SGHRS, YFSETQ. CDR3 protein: CASSLGSNSYEQYF. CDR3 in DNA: TGCGCCAGCAGCTTGGGATCGAACTCCTACGAGCAGTACTTC.